This T cell receptor beta chain came from a study of CD8 T cells in ankylosing spondylitis (dated by TCRdb to about 2017). Study-wide context: T cell receptor beta repertoires were profiled in healthy donors and ankylosing spondylitis patients so that disease-linked TCR variants could be found. The full study cohort comprised about 25 ankylosing spondylitis patients and approximately 100 healthy donors. Peripheral blood was sampled, and synovial fluid was also collected from ankylosing spondylitis patients.

What the authors observed across the whole study: The disease-linked clones were reported to be significantly enriched in matched synovial fluid samples from ankylosing spondylitis patients. Some motif variants had previously been reported in the synovial fluid and blood of reactive arthritis patients, which suggests shared mechanisms of disease initiation. A TCR beta motif made up of under ten highly homologous amino acid variants appeared to be characteristic of blood from ankylosing spondylitis patients. A CD8+ phenotype was shown by the disease-linked clones, which were found at relatively low frequencies in peripheral blood.

This clonotype occurred a few times. Its antigen is currently not known. Within one base of it there is no much larger clone, and no base qualities were kept. CDR1 and CDR2 are drawn from the germline V gene: SGHVS, FQNEAQ. V and J lose 1 base and 2 bases, and a span of 18 bases separates them. The CDR3, cysteine through phenylalanine, is 17 amino acids long. Here the CDR3 DNA is all that survives: 51 bases in frame from base 1. This sample was sequenced with an Illumina HiSeq 2500. TCR beta libraries were prepared by quantitative 5'-RACE with molecular barcodes. From the authors' description of their analysis: Disease-linked TCR variants were identified with a new computational method built on a probabilistic model of VDJ rearrangement. The public sequencing data were trimmed at Q25 with fastp and processed into clonotypes with MiXCR by TCRdb, which kept only in-frame beta chains. Records with the same CDR3 protein are collapsed into one entry carrying the most frequent genes and DNA. For this entry, the V and J calls and clone size follow TCRdb and not the study's own pipeline. This sample has some 700,000 distinct CDR3 sequences in its table, and roughly 20% of those were observed once. 15% to 20% of the sample is held by the ten biggest clonotypes.

This receptor was identified in a male donor with ankylosing spondylitis. Sequencing was performed on blood, either unsorted or a sorted T cell fraction (not recorded which). This receptor chain uses TRBV7-8 and TRBJ2-7; a weak D assignment points to TRBD1 (5 bases agree). The CDR3 loop reads CASSLVVTVAPTYEQYF. The DNA sequence reads TGTGCCAGCAGCTTAGTTGTGACAGTGGCCCCCACCTACGAGCAGTACTTC.